This T cell receptor (beta chain) was identified during a study of CD8+CD57+ T cells in acquired aplastic anemia. Whole-study results and caveats: It was found that approximately 29 CD8+ CDR3 sequences were shared between patients and controls.

V was trimmed by 7 bases and J by 0 bases, leaving 12 bases between them. In germline, CDR1 is LNHDA, CDR2 SQIVND (reference sequence). This CDR3 region has 15 residues. Concerning this clonotype itself: Its cognate antigen is unknown.

The use of genomic DNA as template underpinned the TCR beta VDJ and CDR3 profiling. One entry per CDR3 protein, called by TCRdb with MiXCR from the reads. The table has some 210,000 distinct CDR3 sequences, 61% seen once. The rearrangement joins TRBV19 to TRBJ2-2; D may be TRBD1 or TRBD2 (6 bases each). The receptor's source is a human donor in good health. The specimen sequenced was sorted CD4+, CD8+, or CD8+CD57+ T cells (not recorded which) from PBMCs. The CDR3 DNA is TGTGCCAGTATCGGGGGCAGCGCGAACACCGGGGAGCTGTTTTTT. Protein: CASIGGSANTGELFF.